This T cell receptor (beta chain) came from a study of CXCR3-negative and CXCR3-positive naive CD8 T cells. Study conclusions and caveats: TRB CDR3s were more hydrophobic in CXCR3-positive than in CXCR3-negative naive cells. Similar TRBV-TRBJ usage characterized naive CXCR3-negative and CXCR3-positive cells; memory cells differed.

Preparation of TRB cDNA libraries relied on 5' RACE carrying UMI labels. TCRdb processed the 5' RACE reads again and assigns one entry to each CDR3 protein, with no DNA. The listing contains approximately 100,000 distinct CDR3 sequences. On this clonotype itself: Its antigen remains unidentified.

The TCR was taken from a human donor in good health. Some clones in this sample may be carry-over from other donors' samples. Sequenced sample: naive CXCR3+ CD8+ T cells from blood. Subset indicated: CD45RO-CCR7+CD27+CD95- naive CD8+ T cells expressing CXCR3 (TNR3+).

The CDR3 sequence is CASSSQGDSGNTIYF. V usage is TRBV28 and J usage is TRBJ1-3; the D gene TCRdb calls, TRBD1, cannot be checked with no DNA. Germline values: CDR1 MDHEN, CDR2 SYDVKM. The length of the CDR3 is 15 residues.